The T cell receptor beta chain under discussion was sequenced for a study of control samples from healthy donors and cancer patients. Germline V CDR1 and CDR2: SGHRS, YFSETQ. This CDR3 has 15 amino acids. Trimming at V came to 0 bases and at J to 4 bases, leaving 5 bases not matched to a gene. Here immunoSEQ multiplex PCR was the method, and the copy in TCRdb shows in-frame clones only, minus some. The sample records about 77,000 clones, over 80% being singletons. The sequenced sample was blood. This rearrangement joins TRBV5-1 to TRBJ2-7; 9 nucleotides line up with TRBD1. This receptor was taken from an older woman in good health. The CDR3 DNA is TGCGCCAGCAGCTTGGCCGGGACAGGGAAATACGAGCAGTACTTC. Translated, it gives CASSLAGTGKYEQYF.